This T cell receptor beta chain was identified during a study of blood T cell repertoires in COVID-19. Per germline, CDR1 MNHEY and CDR2 SVGAGI. The CDR3 spans 13 residues. The junction had 1 base not matched to a gene; V was cut back by 5 bases and J by 8 bases. TCRdb's copy holds only in-frame clones and misses some; the assay was immunoSEQ multiplex PCR. Found here are hundreds of thousands of clones, roughly 88% of them singletons; the top ten hold 5% to 7%. The clonotype originates from a woman at least 80 years old with COVID-19, enrolled during active disease. The chain employs TRBV6-5 and TRBJ1-4, with 11 bases fitting TRBD1. Material: peripheral blood. As DNA, the CDR3 is TGTGCCAGCAGTCGGACAGGGGGCGAAAAACTGTTTTTT. As protein: CASSRTGGEKLFF.